The present T cell receptor beta chain was sequenced within a study of tumor-infiltrating lymphocytes in oesophageal squamous cell carcinoma. TCRdb re-derived calls from the PCR reads in MiXCR, one entry per CDR3 protein. The table includes 15,000 to 20,000 distinct CDR3 sequences, roughly 40% detected once. Input material: normal esophageal tissue next to the tumor. This TCR was recovered from a female donor with esophageal squamous cell carcinoma.

CDR3 sequence (DNA): TGTGCCACCAGCAGCCGACAGGGTTCACCCCTCCACTTT. Translated, it gives CATSSRQGSPLHF. The chain employs TRBV15 and TRBJ1-6; TRBD1 aligns across 7 bases. Germline assignment: CDR1 LNHNV and CDR2 YYDKDF (reference sequence). V was pared by 3 bases and J by 9 bases, with 2 bases of the junction left unmatched. The CDR3 covers 13 residues.